The present TCR beta chain was sequenced within a study of radiotherapy plus CTLA-4 blockade in lung cancer. Study summary: With about a third of patients having disease control, objective responses were seen in about 17%. The study, taken as a whole, reports: Clones derived from tumor TCRs expanded in blood after radiotherapy plus ipilimumab.

The germline CDR1 and CDR2 sequences are SGHAT and FQNNGV. The V gene end was trimmed by 5 bases and the J gene end by 8 bases; junction bases not matched to a gene: 14. This CDR3 spans 15 amino acids. Patients with chemo-refractory metastatic non-small-cell lung cancer received focal radiation plus CTLA-4 blockade with ipilimumab. The protocol was immunoSEQ multiplex PCR, while the TCRdb copy is restricted to in-frame clones and leaves out a portion. The sample yields roughly 30,000 clones, 81% seen once. Comments on this clone: The target antigen is unknown.

The sequence came from a human donor with non-small cell lung cancer that progressed on radiotherapy plus ipilimumab. This material consisted of peripheral blood, taken from a patient treated with radiotherapy plus ipilimumab. The chain couples TRBV11-2 to TRBJ1-2, with 7 bases fitting TRBD1. CDR3 loop: CASSALGGAQGGYTF. As DNA, the CDR3 is TGTGCCAGCAGCGCCCTAGGGGGCGCGCAGGGAGGCTACACCTTC.